This TCR beta chain is drawn from a study of beta chain features in type 1 diabetes. General study findings and limits: Within each of all four CD4+ subsets, Type 1 diabetes patients had TCRB CDR3s that were moderately but significantly shorter.

Each donor gave one heparinised blood draw averaging roughly 120 mL. CDR3 length: 12 amino acids. CDR1 and CDR2 (germline): MNHNS, SASEGT. V was shortened by 4 bases and J by 2 bases, with 5 bases between the two germline ends. This clone came up a few times. Its antigen is as yet unknown. cDNA synthesis used the whole RNA isolate, giving expressed TCRB sequences. Clones were read by immunoSEQ multiplex PCR, and TCRdb kept only the in-frame ones, dropping some. The top ten clones hold around 0.022% of a sample with hundreds of thousands of clones, under 15% of them seen once. The sample comprised naive CD4+ T cells from blood. This clonotype was obtained from a young man with type 1 diabetes. The chain joins TRBV6-1 to TRBJ1-2, with D uncertain. The CDR3 nucleotides are TGTGCCAGCAGTGTAGGGAACTATGGCTACACCTTC. Protein product: CASSVGNYGYTF.